The entry that follows covers one TCR beta chain sequence. There are 14 residues in the CDR3. V lost 4 bases, J lost 6 bases, and 7 bases stayed unmatched. CDR1 and CDR2 from the germline V gene are LGHDT and YNNKEL (reference sequence). In the original workflow: Amplification of reference gene primers was used by the study to estimate nucleated cell counts. Generated by immunoSEQ multiplex PCR, the TCRdb table keeps only in-frame clones and is missing some. For V, J and clone size, that table is used; D and trimming come from the DNA. This sample has about 400,000 clones, with around 89% found just once. The data derive from a study of blood T cell repertoires in COVID-19. Study background: Samples of COVID-19 (acute and convalescent) were obtained from the United States, Italy and Spain. PBMCs, B-cell-depleted T cells, or T cells were the source of the cDNA or gDNA that made up the material.

The sequencing sample was made of peripheral blood. V gene TRBV3-1 (or the pseudogene TRBV3-2) combines with J gene TRBJ1-1, with 8 bases lining up with TRBD1. The sequence derives from a woman in her twenties or thirties with acute or convalescent COVID-19. The CDR3 DNA sequence: TGTGCCAGCAGCCTACTTGGGACAGGCGCTGAAGCTTTCTTT. Its translation is CASSLLGTGAEAFF.